This entry features one T cell receptor beta chain sequence. Recruitment covered about two dozen US areas and drew participants whose ages spanned about 18 to 100 years. This sample stems from a study of blood T cell repertoires in COVID-19. Profiled with immunoSEQ multiplex PCR; TCRdb holds only in-frame clones, not every one. The sample holds over 200,000 clones; around 85% are singletons and the top ten take 3% to 3.5%. The CDR3 loop spans 11 amino acids. Per the germline V gene, CDR1 is SEHNR and CDR2 is FQNEAQ (reference sequence). The sample comprised PBMCs or T cells enriched from blood (not recorded which). J is TRBJ1-1 and V is TRBV7-9; tentatively, D is TRBD1 (5 bases). This sequence was found in a woman aged 50 to 60 in a cohort exposed to, infected with or recovered from COVID-19 (not recorded which). CDR3 bases: TGTGCGGGGGGTGTGGACACTGAAGCTTTCTTT. Its translation is CAGGVDTEAFF.